This T cell receptor beta chain was documented in a study of graft-versus-host responses after intestinal transplantation. As for the study in general: All recipients got anti-thymocyte globulin induction, then tacrolimus and steroids for roughly three years. Overall study results and limits: Patients with graft-donor T cell macrochimerism had high graft-versus-host to host-versus-graft clonal ratios in allografts.

V gave up 10 bases and J gave up 6 bases, with 15 bases separating them. Germline V gives CDR1 SNHLY, CDR2 FYNNEI. CDR3 length equals 12 residues. Concerning this clone: Its antigen is as yet unknown.

Method: immunoSEQ multiplex PCR; TCRdb's copy keeps in-frame clones and lacks some. Among about 93,000 clones, about 93% were seen once, and the ten largest hold 0.45% to 0.55%. This clonotype was sampled from a human donor who received an intestinal transplant. The chain uses TRBV2 and TRBJ1-1; tentative D call: TRBD1 (6 bases). Sequenced here: unstimulated CD8+ T cells sorted from spleen or lymph node cells, sampled before intestinal transplant. CDR3: CANLQGRAEAFF. The CDR3 DNA reads TGTGCCAACCTACAGGGACGGGCTGAAGCTTTCTTT.